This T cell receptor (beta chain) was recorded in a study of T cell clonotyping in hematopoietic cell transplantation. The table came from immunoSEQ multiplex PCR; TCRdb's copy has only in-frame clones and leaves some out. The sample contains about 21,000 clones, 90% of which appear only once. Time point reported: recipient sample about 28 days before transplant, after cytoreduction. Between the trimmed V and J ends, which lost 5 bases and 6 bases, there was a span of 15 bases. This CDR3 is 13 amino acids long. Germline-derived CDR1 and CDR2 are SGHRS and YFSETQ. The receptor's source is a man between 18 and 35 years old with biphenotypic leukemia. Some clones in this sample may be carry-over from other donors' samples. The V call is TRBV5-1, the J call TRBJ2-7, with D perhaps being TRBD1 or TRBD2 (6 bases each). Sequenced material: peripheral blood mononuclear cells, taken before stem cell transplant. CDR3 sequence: CASRERGEGEQYF. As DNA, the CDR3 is TGCGCCAGCAGGGAAAGGGGGGAAGGCGAGCAGTACTTC.